This T cell receptor (beta chain) was found in a study of blood T cell repertoires in COVID-19. Study context: There were acute and convalescent COVID-19 samples, and they came from the United States, Italy and Spain. Sources were T cells, B-cell-depleted T cells, or PBMCs; the material itself was cDNA or gDNA.

The ends were cut back, 2 bases at V and 7 bases at J, with 9 bases in the middle. CDR3 length equals 14 residues. Germline lookup yields CDR1 WNHNN and CDR2 SYGVQD (reference sequence). Sequencing used immunoSEQ multiplex PCR; TCRdb keeps in-frame clones, though not all of them. The sample lists a few hundred thousand clones, around 81% occurring once. Ages ranged from about 18 to 89 years, with residence in 20 to 30 US areas. Clinical history reported by participants formed the basis on which cohorts were assigned. This chain joins TRBV10-1 and TRBJ1-6; D may be TRBD1 (5 bases). The sequence was collected from a woman aged 35 to 49 with acute COVID-19. The source material was PBMCs or T cells enriched from blood (not recorded which). CDR3 region: CASSEARANSPLHF. DNA of the CDR3: TGCGCCAGCAGTGAGGCCAGGGCCAATTCACCCCTCCACTTT.